Shown below are 15 T cell receptor beta chains from a single sample sequenced in a study of cytomegalovirus exposure and HLA in healthy donors. 60 Vbeta and 13 Jbeta primers were used in PCR. Using immunoSEQ multiplex PCR, the repertoire was profiled, and TCRdb retains in-frame clones only, with some absent. This table holds fewer than 200,000 clones, approximately 80% found once. The source material was PBMCs. The receptors stem from a woman between 50 and 59 years old in good health and CMV-seropositive.

This clone was recorded once. The genes are TRBV6-5 and TRBJ2-6; D ambiguous. Per the germline V gene, CDR1 is MNHEY and CDR2 is SVGAGI. This CDR3 is built from 15 residues. Trimming took 6 bases from V and 4 from J, leaving 13 bases between them. The CDR3 loop is CASRLSLGGANVLTF. CDR3 nucleotide sequence: TGTGCCAGCAGGCTCTCGTTGGGCGGGGCCAACGTCCTGACTTTC.

The table lists this clone with a count of one. V gene TRBV10-2 combines with J gene TRBJ1-4, with TRBD1 as a possible D gene (5 bases). The CDR3 runs 14 residues. Germline V lookup: CDR1 WSHSY, CDR2 SAAADI. With 2 bases removed from V and 4 bases from J, the gap between germline ends came to 8 bases. The CDR3 sequence: CASSEDRNNEKLFF. The CDR3 coding sequence is TGCGCCAGCAGTGAGGACAGAAATAATGAAAAACTGTTTTTT.

V usage is TRBV6-5 and J usage is TRBJ2-7, with TRBD2 as a possible D gene (5 bases). Germline CDR1 reads MNHEY; CDR2 reads SVGAGI. This CDR3 is 14 amino acids long. Trimming shortened V by 2 bases and J by 2 bases, and 10 bases separated the two germline ends. DNA for the CDR3: TGTGCCAGCAGTTACGGACTTCCTCCCTACGAGCAGTACTTC. Amino acid sequence: CASSYGLPPYEQYF.

The table lists this clone with a count of one. J is TRBJ2-1 and V is TRBV7-9; tentatively, D is TRBD2 (5 bases). In germline, CDR1 is SEHNR, CDR2 FQNEAQ (reference sequence). Trimming left V 0 bases short and J 5 bases short, with 8 bases between. The CDR3 has 14 amino acids. The CDR3 reads CASSLADGNNEQFF. In DNA, the CDR3 is TGTGCCAGCAGCTTAGCAGACGGGAACAATGAGCAGTTCTTC.

The gene calls are TRBV7-2 and TRBJ1-1; 8 positions agree with TRBD1. V shed 6 bases, J shed 1 base, and the junction held 7 bases outside the gene matches. Germline-derived CDR1 and CDR2 are SGHTA and FQGNSA. The CDR3 runs 15 residues. CDR3 coding DNA: TGTGCCAGCAGTTGGACAGGGCCCGGGAACACTGAAGCTTTCTTT. Translated: CASSWTGPGNTEAFF. The full variable domain, its missing parts supplied by reference TRBV7-2 and TRBJ1-1, is GAGVSQSPSNKVTEKGKDVELRCDPISGHTALYWYRQSLGQGLEFLIYFQGNSAPDKSGLPSDRFSAERTGGSVSTLTIQRTQQEDSAVYLCASSWTGPGNTEAFFGQGTRLTVV.

This chain links TRBV4-3 with TRBJ2-3, with D possibly being TRBD1 (6 bases). V lost 0 bases and J lost 8, with 15 bases in between. The CDR3 runs to 15 residues. Looked up from germline, CDR1 is LGHNA and CDR2 is YSLEER. As DNA, the CDR3 is TGCGCCAGCAGCCAAGATGGGACCAGGGGTTTTACGCAGTATTTT. The encoded protein is CASSQDGTRGFTQYF.

This clone has just a few counts. This chain links TRBV6-5 with TRBJ1-1, with D perhaps TRBD1 (6 bases). CDR3 size: 14 residues. The V end lost 4 bases, the J end lost 0 bases, and 9 bases lay between the germline ends. Germline V gives CDR1 MNHEY, CDR2 SVGAGI. CDR3: CASSLRGLNTEAFF. CDR3 coding DNA: TGTGCCAGCAGTTTGAGGGGGTTGAACACTGAAGCTTTCTTT.

This clone has a handful of counts. This chain uses TRBV11-3 with TRBJ2-2; 7 bases match TRBD1. CDR1 and CDR2 from the germline V gene are SGHNT and YENEEA. This CDR3 comprises 16 residues. V was clipped by 3 bases and J by 1 base; unmatched bases: 5. The CDR3, as DNA: TGTGCCAGCAGCTTCGACGGGACAGTGAACACCGGGGAGCTGTTTTTT. It encodes CASSFDGTVNTGELFF.

This clone was seen just once. The junction differs from germline at one of its ends, possibly a read error. The J gene is TRBJ2-5, the V gene TRBV7-9; 13 bases are a match to TRBD2. CDR1 is SEHNR and CDR2 is FQNEAQ in the germline V gene (reference sequence). This CDR3 contains 18 residues. CDR3: CSSSLGLAGEPIGETQYF. The DNA of the CDR3 is TGTTCCAGCAGCCTAGGACTAGCGGGAGAACCGATCGGGGAGACCCAGTACTTC.

The CDR3 loop is CASSQSGRAYNEQFF. In nucleotides, the CDR3 is TGCGCCAGCAGCCAAAGCGGGAGGGCCTACAATGAGCAGTTCTTC. The chain recombines TRBV4-3 with TRBJ2-1, with 10 bases matching TRBD2. V gave up 2 bases and J gave up 2 bases; unmatched junction bases: 0. The CDR3 consists of 15 residues. The germline V gene has CDR1 LGHNA and CDR2 YSLEER.

This chain joins TRBV6-5 and TRBJ2-1; 10 bases are shared with TRBD2. Germline V gene sequence: CDR1 MNHEY, CDR2 SVGAGI. CDR3 size: 15 residues. The V gene end was trimmed by 6 bases and the J gene end by 3 bases; junction bases not matched to a gene: 5. The CDR3 DNA reads TGTGCCAGCAGGAGGGCTAGCGGGGGCTACAATGAGCAGTTCTTC. Its translation is CASRRASGGYNEQFF.

This clone was counted a few times. The chain joins TRBV9 to TRBJ1-2; D is perhaps TRBD1 (5 bases). The V gene lost 3 bases and the J gene lost 10 bases, with 19 bases spanning the gap. The CDR3 has 14 residues. Germline CDR1 and CDR2: SGDLS and YYNGEE. The DNA for the CDR3 is TGTGCCAGCAGCGGACCGACAGTAGAAGGGCTCTACACCTTC. Encoded protein: CASSGPTVEGLYTF. The entire variable domain, with the rest obtained from reference TRBV9 and TRBJ1-2, is as follows: DSGVTQTPKHLITATGQRVTLRCSPRSGDLSVYWYQQSLDQGLQFLIQYYNGEERAKGNILERFSAQQFPDLHSELNLSSLELGDSALYFCASSGPTVEGLYTFGSGTRLTVV.

This clone was recorded only once. One junction end does not reproduce the germline sequence, and a read error may be involved. The V and J genes are TRBV5-1 and TRBJ2-2; possibly TRBD1 for D (5 bases). The CDR3 sequence is 15 residues long. Germline loops: CDR1 SGHRS, CDR2 YFSETQ. The CDR3 nucleotides read TGCGCCGGCAGCGCCAGAGACAGTTACACCGGGGAGCTGTTTTTT. Encoded protein: CAGSARDSYTGELFF.

The V gene is TRBV4-3, the J gene TRBJ2-3, with TRBD2 matching 10 bases. The CDR3 is 15 residues long. J was trimmed by 4 bases and V by 0 bases; bases with no gene match: 1. CDR1 is LGHNA, CDR2 YSLEER, per germline. The CDR3 region is CASSQESGRADTQYF. The CDR3 nucleotides are TGCGCCAGCAGCCAAGAAAGCGGGAGGGCAGATACGCAGTATTTT.

The V and J genes are TRBV30 and TRBJ1-1, with 11 bases fitting TRBD1. The CDR3 is made up of 14 amino acids. V dropped 7 bases and J dropped 5; count of bases not matched to a gene: 9. Germline V gene data show CDR1 as GTSNPN and CDR2 as SVGIG (reference sequence). The CDR3 protein is CASRTGGSRTEAFF. The CDR3 DNA follows: TGTGCCTCTCGGACAGGGGGCAGTCGGACTGAAGCTTTCTTT.